This T cell receptor (beta chain) derives from a study of identical twins. Study-level findings and limits: Where out-of-frame alpha sequences were twin-shared, they showed excess low generation probability. Beta out-of-frame sequences showed weaker excess sharing between twins.

This clonotype was picked up a small number of times. Its antigen is unknown. Template switching introduced a universal primer site, and the cDNA bore unique molecular identifiers. MiXCR, run by TCRdb on the 5' RACE reads, gives a single entry per CDR3 protein. The sample carries around 1.7 million distinct CDR3 sequences, 25% to 35% recorded once. The CDR3 spans 14 residues. J was trimmed by 8 bases and V by 7 bases; bases with no gene match: 11. Germline V gene data show CDR1 as MNHNY and CDR2 as SVGAGI (reference sequence). What was sequenced was cord blood. This chain links TRBV6-6 with TRBJ2-7; 10 bases fit TRBD1. The TCR comes from a newborn girl in good health. The CDR3 DNA sequence: TGTGCCAGCAACCAAGGACAGGGGGGGAACAAGCAGTACTTC. Translated, it gives CASNQGQGGNKQYF.